This record concerns one T cell receptor (beta chain) sequence. This sample was included in a study of shared clonotypes between healthy human individuals. Researchers ran the assay at a deep level. The data were produced by immunoSEQ multiplex PCR, yet TCRdb's version contains in-frame clones alone and is incomplete. The sample lists around 430,000 clones, around 79% occurring once. The trim removed 2 bases at V and 0 bases at J, leaving 2 bases unmatched. Germline loops: CDR1 MNHNS, CDR2 SASEGT. This CDR3 spans 15 amino acids. Material: PBMCs. The source is a woman aged 40 to 50 in good health. Some clones in this sample may be carry-over from other donors' samples. The chain links TRBV6-1 to TRBJ2-3; the match to TRBD1 covers 7 bases. The CDR3 DNA reads TGTGCCAGCAGTGAAACGACAGGGAGCACAGATACGCAGTATTTT. This gives the protein CASSETTGSTDTQYF.